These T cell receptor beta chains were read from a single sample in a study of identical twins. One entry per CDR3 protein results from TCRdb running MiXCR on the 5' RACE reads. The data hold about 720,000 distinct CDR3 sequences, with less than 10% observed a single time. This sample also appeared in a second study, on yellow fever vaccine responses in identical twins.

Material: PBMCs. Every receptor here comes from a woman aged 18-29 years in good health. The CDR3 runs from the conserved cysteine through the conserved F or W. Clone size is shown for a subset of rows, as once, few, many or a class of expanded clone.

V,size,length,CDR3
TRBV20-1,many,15,CSARDLSGGQETQYF
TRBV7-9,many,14,CASSNGQPRSVQYF
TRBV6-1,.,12,CACGQGAGTTTF
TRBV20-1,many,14,CSARALGQGGGYTF
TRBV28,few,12,CASRSQSYEQYF
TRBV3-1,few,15,CASSQVVANQETQYF
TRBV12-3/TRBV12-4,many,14,CASSLGLDGYEQYF
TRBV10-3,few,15,CAIGTGLPRANVLTF
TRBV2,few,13,CASTGTGDTEAFF
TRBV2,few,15,CASTSRTVANYGYTF
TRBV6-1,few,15,CASSPSGANNNEQFF
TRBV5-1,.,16,CASSIGLAGGHGEQFF
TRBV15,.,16,CATSRIAGGHTDTQYF
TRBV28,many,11,CASSLKGQQFF
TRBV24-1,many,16,CATSDLDSGGLYGYTF
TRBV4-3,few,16,CASSQNQGLNTGELFF
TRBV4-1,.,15,CASSQEGDSPYEQYF
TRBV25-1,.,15,CASQGDREARNTIYF
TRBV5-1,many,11,CASSLVETQYF
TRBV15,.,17,CATSRISGRESYNEQFF
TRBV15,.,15,CATTRVEREVPTQYF
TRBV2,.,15,CASSEGRSLQETQYF
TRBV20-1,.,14,CSAAGTRATDTQYF
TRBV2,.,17,CASRESAGALVDNEQFF
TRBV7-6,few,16,CASSSATGFQGNEQFF
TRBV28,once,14,CASKTKRQGYEQYF
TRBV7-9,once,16,CASSLGGGGPRSEQYF
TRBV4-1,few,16,CASSQVPGTGDYEQYF
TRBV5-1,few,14,CASSLQDGASGYTF
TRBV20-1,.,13,CSAREPPRHEQYF
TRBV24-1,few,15,CATSETGTAGAGYTF
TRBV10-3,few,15,CAIQRSGGDSYEQYF
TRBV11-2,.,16,CASSLLLAGVTGELFF
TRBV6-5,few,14,CASSTGQPNTEAFF
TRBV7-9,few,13,CASSPRLDQPQHF
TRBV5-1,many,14,CASSLDPGGTEAFF
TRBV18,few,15,CASSPSSWSTDTQYF
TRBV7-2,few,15,CASSITGVAAYEQYF
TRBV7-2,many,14,CASSFSVREETQYF
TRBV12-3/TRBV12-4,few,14,CASSLFQLTGELFF
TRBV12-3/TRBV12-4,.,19,CASSLRGIDLAEPKETQYF
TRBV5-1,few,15,CASSLFAGGSAEQFF
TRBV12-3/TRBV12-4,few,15,CASSLGRQGGTEAFF
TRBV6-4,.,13,CARVRDRAYEQYF
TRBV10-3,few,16,CAISESRGQLTGELFF
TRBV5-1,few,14,CASRQGIDNQPQHF
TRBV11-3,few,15,CASSLGGRTGDEQYF
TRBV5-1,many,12,CASSSSDNEQFF
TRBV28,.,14,CASSSSRGANVLTF
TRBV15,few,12,CATSRDEETQYF
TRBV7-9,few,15,CASSPRAGVRNEQFF